A single sample gave rise to the 27 T cell receptor beta chains below, sequenced in a study of cytomegalovirus exposure and HLA in healthy donors. The PCR had 60 Vbeta and 13 Jbeta primers. Here immunoSEQ multiplex PCR was the method, and the copy in TCRdb shows in-frame clones only, minus some. Among 90,000 to 95,000 clones listed, approximately 80% were seen once. Sequencing input: PBMCs. Source of these receptors: a man younger than 35 in good health and CMV-seronegative.

The rearrangement joins TRBV6-1 to TRBJ2-5, with a weak D call TRBD2 (7 bases). Trimming stripped 7 bases from V and 3 bases from J, with 15 bases between. This CDR3 has 14 amino acids. Germline assignment: CDR1 MNHNS and CDR2 SASEGT. CDR3 amino acids: CASMGGATKETQYF. In DNA, the CDR3 is TGTGCCAGCATGGGGGGGGCTACGAAAGAGACCCAGTACTTC.

This clone was detected only a few times. The V and J genes are TRBV7-6 and TRBJ1-4, with D possibly matching TRBD1 (5 bases). CDR1 and CDR2 from the germline V gene are SGHVS and FNYEAQ. The CDR3 totals 16 residues. The V end was cut by 3 bases, the J end by 2 bases, with 13 bases between. DNA of the CDR3: TGTGCCAGCAGCTTTAACCAGGGTCCGACTAATGAAAAACTGTTTTTT. It translates to CASSFNQGPTNEKLFF.

This clone appeared once. V usage is TRBV7-9 and J usage is TRBJ2-1; TRBD2 aligns across 8 bases. CDR1 SEHNR and CDR2 FQNEAQ come from the germline V gene (reference sequence). This CDR3 has 16 amino acids. With V trimmed by 4 bases and J by 3 bases, 8 bases remained unmatched. For the CDR3, the DNA is TGTGCCAGCAGCTCCCAAGCGGGGGAGAACTACAATGAGCAGTTCTTC. It codes for CASSSQAGENYNEQFF.

As to this clone: Compared with germline, one end of the junction differs, possibly owing to a read error. The chain's CDR3 is CSSSLGPGAQAGAFF. The CDR3 DNA sequence: TGTTCCAGCAGCTTAGGGCCAGGGGCTCAAGCTGGGGCTTTCTTT. J is TRBJ1-1 and V is TRBV7-9, with D perhaps TRBD1 (6 bases). The CDR3 consists of 15 residues. From germline, CDR1 is SEHNR and CDR2 FQNEAQ (reference sequence). The full variable domain, its missing parts supplied by reference TRBV7-9 and TRBJ1-1, is DTGVSQNPRHKITKRGQNVTFRCDPISEHNRLYWYRQTLGQGPEFLTYFQNEAQLEKSRLLSDRFSAERPKGSFSTLEIQRTEQGDSAMYLCSSSLGPGAQAGAFFGQGTRLTVV.

This clone was recorded only once. The chain combines TRBV25-1 with TRBJ1-6; TRBD1 might be the D (6 bases). CDR1 and CDR2 from the germline V gene are MGHDK and SYGVNS. This CDR3 has 15 amino acids. V was cut by 4 bases and J by 6 bases, with 13 bases left in between. CDR3: CASSATGEGNSPLHF. The CDR3 coding sequence is TGTGCCAGCAGTGCGACAGGAGAGGGTAATTCACCCCTCCACTTT.

This chain joins TRBV5-1 and TRBJ2-5, with D maybe TRBD2 (6 bases). The CDR3 runs to 11 residues. The V gene's germline CDR1 is SGHRS and CDR2 YFSETQ. Trimming pared 7 bases from V and 4 bases from J, leaving 8 bases between. CDR3 sequence: CASSGGETQYF. The DNA for the CDR3 is TGCGCCAGCTCCGGGGGAGAGACCCAGTACTTC.

The V gene is TRBV18, the J gene TRBJ2-7; the D is unclear. The CDR3 consists of 13 residues. V was shortened by 3 bases and J by 3 bases, with 9 bases between the two germline ends. Looked up from germline, CDR1 is KGHSH and CDR2 is LQKENI. The CDR3 here is CASSPAGSYEQYF. CDR3 nucleotide sequence: TGTGCCAGCTCACCCGCCGGTAGCTACGAGCAGTACTTC.

The chain has TRBV5-4 and TRBJ2-5; TRBD2 agrees at 7 bases. There are 12 residues in the CDR3. V was pared by 4 bases and J by 6 bases, with 3 bases of the junction left unmatched. Germline CDR1 is SGHNT and CDR2 is YYREEE (reference sequence). DNA for the CDR3: TGTGCCAGCAGCGGGGACTATCAGACCCAGTACTTC. Amino acids: CASSGDYQTQYF.

This rearrangement joins TRBV5-1 to TRBJ2-3; TRBD1 matches at 9 bases. The CDR3 is made up of 16 amino acids. V gave up 0 bases and J gave up 4 bases; unmatched junction bases: 6. Germline V gene lookup returns CDR1 SGHRS and CDR2 YFSETQ. CDR3 amino acids: CASSLDLDRGADTQYF. Written as DNA, the CDR3 is TGCGCCAGCAGCTTGGATCTGGACAGGGGCGCAGATACGCAGTATTTT.

This clone was observed a few times. This sequence joins TRBV7-8 and TRBJ1-3; a possible D gene is TRBD1 (6 bases). Deletions cut 5 bases from V and 2 bases from J, with 7 bases between. Germline V lookup: CDR1 SGHVS, CDR2 FQNEAQ. There are 13 residues in the CDR3. Here the CDR3 DNA reads TGTGCCAGCAGCACAGGGACTGGAAACACCATATATTTT. It is translated as CASSTGTGNTIYF.

This clone was detected only once. The J gene is TRBJ2-7, the V gene TRBV5-6, with 8 bases lining up with TRBD1. Looked up from germline, CDR1 is SGHDT and CDR2 is YYEEEE. The J segment lost 4 bases and the V segment lost 2 bases, leaving 8 bases of the junction unmatched. CDR3 length: 15 residues. The CDR3 DNA follows: TGTGCCAGCAGCTTCTCTGGACAGGGTATGTACGAGCAGTACTTC. This translates into CASSFSGQGMYEQYF. Supplemented by reference TRBV5-6 and TRBJ2-7, the full variable domain reads DAGVTQSPTHLIKTRGQQVTLRCSPKSGHDTVSWYQQALGQGPQFIFQYYEEEERQRGNFPDRFSGHQFPNYSSELNVNALLLGDSALYLCASSFSGQGMYEQYFGPGTRLTVT.

The V call is TRBV18, the J call TRBJ1-1, with 10 bases matching TRBD1. The CDR3 sequence is 14 residues long. J lost 5 bases, V lost 5 bases, and 5 bases had no gene match. The germline CDR1 and CDR2 sequences are KGHSH and LQKENI. The CDR3 is CASSETGGWTEAFF. CDR3 DNA: TGTGCCAGCTCAGAGACAGGGGGCTGGACTGAAGCTTTCTTT.

This clone was seen a few times. The chain uses TRBV5-4 and TRBJ1-2, with D unresolved. Germline V gene data show CDR1 as SGHNT and CDR2 as YYREEE (reference sequence). The CDR3 has 13 residues. V lost 1 base and J 4 bases, leaving 8 bases between the germline ends. CDR3 bases: TGTGCCAGCAGCTTGCCGCAGTCCTATGGCTACACCTTC. This encodes CASSLPQSYGYTF. Variable domain in full (rest from reference TRBV5-4 and TRBJ1-2): ETGVTQSPTHLIKTRGQQVTLRCSSQSGHNTVSWYQQALGQGPQFIFQYYREEENGRGNFPPRFSGLQFPNYSSELNVNALELDDSALYLCASSLPQSYGYTFGSGTRLTVV.

The rearrangement joins TRBV2 to TRBJ1-1, with 8 positions matching TRBD1. From germline, CDR1 is SNHLY and CDR2 FYNNEI. After removal of 6 bases from V and 1 base from J, the junction contained 4 bases not matched to a gene. The CDR3 loop spans 14 amino acids. Written as DNA, the CDR3 is TGTGCCAGCAGAGCCGACAGGGGGAACACTGAAGCTTTCTTT. Translating gives CASRADRGNTEAFF.

This clone is labeled as medium-sized. The rearrangement joins TRBV6-5 to TRBJ1-4, with a tentative D call TRBD1 (6 bases). CDR1 is MNHEY, CDR2 SVGAGI, per germline. The ends were cut back, 1 base at V and 7 bases at J, with 16 bases in the middle. The CDR3 length is 16 residues. CDR3 nucleotides: TGTGCCAGCAGTTACTTTGGACAGAGAGGTTCTGAAAAACTGTTTTTT. Its protein is CASSYFGQRGSEKLFF.

This chain links TRBV7-9 with TRBJ1-2; tentative D call: TRBD1 (6 bases). The V end lost 0 bases, the J end lost 4 bases, and 15 bases lay between the germline ends. This CDR3 has 16 residues. The V gene's germline CDR1 is SEHNR and CDR2 FQNEAQ (reference sequence). CDR3 protein: CASSLAWGGDGYGYTF. CDR3 in DNA: TGTGCCAGCAGCTTAGCGTGGGGGGGCGACGGCTATGGCTACACCTTC. The variable domain in full, with the rest retrieved from reference TRBV7-9 and TRBJ1-2, is DTGVSQNPRHKITKRGQNVTFRCDPISEHNRLYWYRQTLGQGPEFLTYFQNEAQLEKSRLLSDRFSAERPKGSFSTLEIQRTEQGDSAMYLCASSLAWGGDGYGYTFGSGTRLTVV.

This clone was detected a few times. The chain recombines TRBV7-2 with TRBJ2-7; D may be TRBD2 (6 bases). Deletions cut 1 base from V and 5 bases from J, with 9 bases between. The CDR3 is 13 residues long. Germline CDR1 SGHTA, CDR2 FQGNSA. This chain's CDR3 is CASSLGGGDEQYF. The CDR3 nucleotides are TGTGCCAGCAGCTTAGGAGGAGGGGACGAGCAGTACTTC.

The chain couples TRBV6-4 to TRBJ2-1; TRBD2 agrees at 11 bases. This CDR3 contains 15 residues. V lost 9 bases, J lost 7 bases, and 11 bases stayed unmatched. Looked up from germline, CDR1 is MRHNA and CDR2 is SNTAGT. The CDR3 sequence is CASSGGASVGNEQFF. For the CDR3, the DNA is TGTGCCAGTAGCGGGGGGGCCTCTGTCGGGAATGAGCAGTTCTTC.

This clone was seen only once. The genes are TRBV7-9 and TRBJ1-5; unclear D gene. Trimming removed 3 bases at V and 4 bases at J, with 4 bases between. The germline V gene encodes CDR1 SEHNR and CDR2 FQNEAQ (reference sequence). CDR3 length: 12 amino acids. This chain's CDR3 is CASSFLNQPQHF. CDR3 DNA sequence: TGTGCCAGCAGCTTCCTAAATCAGCCCCAGCATTTT.

The V call is TRBV18, the J call TRBJ2-7, with a weak D call TRBD2 (5 bases). Germline V lookup: CDR1 KGHSH, CDR2 LQKENI. V was pared by 5 bases and J by 7 bases, with 18 bases between. The CDR3 covers 14 residues. CDR3 loop: CASSEEMTSGEQYF. The CDR3 DNA reads as TGTGCCAGCTCAGAGGAAATGACGTCGGGAGAGCAGTACTTC.

Turning to this clone: A read error may produce the germline difference seen at one junction end. The CDR3, as DNA: TGTACCAGCAGCCAAGTCCCAGGGGGTAACACTGAAGCTTTCTTT. Translating gives CTSSQVPGGNTEAFF. The chain employs TRBV14 and TRBJ1-1; 7 nucleotides line up with TRBD1. Germline CDR1 and CDR2: SGHDN and FVKESK. The CDR3 has 15 amino acids.

The J gene is TRBJ1-2, the V gene TRBV5-1; 7 bases fit TRBD1. With V trimmed by 5 bases and J by 0 bases, 16 bases remained unmatched. The CDR3 extends over 18 amino acids. Germline V lookup: CDR1 SGHRS, CDR2 YFSETQ. As DNA, the CDR3 is TGCGCCAGCAGGCCAGGGGGTAGTAATTTGAGTCCTAACTATGGCTACACCTTC. The encoded protein is CASRPGGSNLSPNYGYTF.

This clone was found a few times. The chain has TRBV11-2 and TRBJ2-3; 8 nucleotides agree with TRBD1. CDR1 SGHAT and CDR2 FQNNGV come from the germline V gene. The CDR3 extends over 16 amino acids. The ends lost 7 bases at V and 5 bases at J; junction bases unmatched: 14. The CDR3 here is CASKDRPGQDVDTQYF. Here the CDR3 DNA reads TGTGCCAGCAAGGATCGGCCGGGACAGGATGTAGATACGCAGTATTTT.

This clone was found a few times. V and J are TRBV11-2 and TRBJ2-5, with 10 bases fitting TRBD2. CDR1 is SGHAT, CDR2 FQNNGV, per germline. J gave up 1 base and V 3 bases, and 5 bases lay outside the gene matches. The CDR3 sequence is 16 residues long. The CDR3 region has the DNA TGTGCCAGCAGCTTTTCTAGCGGGGGTATCCAAGAGACCCAGTACTTC. It translates to CASSFSSGGIQETQYF.

The chain is built from TRBV27 and TRBJ1-5; 7 bases are shared with TRBD1. Germline-derived CDR1 and CDR2 are MNHEY and SMNVEV (reference sequence). Germline trimming cut 6 bases from V and 4 bases from J; bases unmatched to any gene: 6. There are 14 residues in the CDR3. For the CDR3, the DNA is TGTGCCAGCAGCCCAGGACAGGTTAATCAGCCCCAGCATTTT. Translating it yields CASSPGQVNQPQHF.

The rearrangement links TRBV6-1 to TRBJ2-7, with a possible D match to TRBD1 (5 bases). This CDR3 spans 14 amino acids. The V gene lost 7 bases and the J gene lost 0 bases, with 13 bases spanning the gap. In germline, CDR1 is MNHNS, CDR2 SASEGT. The CDR3 DNA reads as TGTGCCAGCATCCCGGACACCTACTCCTACGAGCAGTACTTC. This sequence encodes CASIPDTYSYEQYF.

This rearrangement joins TRBV6-6 to TRBJ2-7, with TRBD1 as a possible D gene (6 bases). This CDR3 contains 12 residues. V lost 5 bases to trimming and J lost 3 bases, with 8 bases between them. Germline V gene data show CDR1 as MNHNY and CDR2 as SVGAGI (reference sequence). For the CDR3, the DNA is TGTGCCAGCAGTCAGACAGGCTACGAGCAGTACTTC. Residues: CASSQTGYEQYF.